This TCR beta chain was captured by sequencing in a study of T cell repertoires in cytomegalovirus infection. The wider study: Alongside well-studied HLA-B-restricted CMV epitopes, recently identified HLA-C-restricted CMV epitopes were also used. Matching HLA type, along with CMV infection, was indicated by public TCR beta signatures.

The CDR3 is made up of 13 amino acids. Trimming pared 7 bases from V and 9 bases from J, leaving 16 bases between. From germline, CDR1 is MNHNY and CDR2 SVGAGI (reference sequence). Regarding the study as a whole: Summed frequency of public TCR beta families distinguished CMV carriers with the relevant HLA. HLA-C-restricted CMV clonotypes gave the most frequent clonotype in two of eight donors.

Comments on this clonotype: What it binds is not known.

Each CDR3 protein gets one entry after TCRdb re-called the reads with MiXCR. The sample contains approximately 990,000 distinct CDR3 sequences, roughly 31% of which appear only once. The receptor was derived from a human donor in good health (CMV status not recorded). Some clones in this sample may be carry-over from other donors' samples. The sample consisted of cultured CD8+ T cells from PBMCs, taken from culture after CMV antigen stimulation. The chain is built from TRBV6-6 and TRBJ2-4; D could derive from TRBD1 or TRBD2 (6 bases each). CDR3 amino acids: CASIEGGSRIQYF. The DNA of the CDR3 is TGTGCCAGCATCGAGGGGGGCTCACGCATTCAGTACTTC.